This TCR beta chain is drawn from a study of blood T cell repertoires in COVID-19. Study summary: Acute and convalescent COVID-19 samples came from the United States, Italy and Spain. Sources were T cells, B-cell-depleted T cells, or PBMCs; the material itself was cDNA or gDNA.

In the original workflow: How many nucleated cells were present was estimated from reference gene primer amplification. The method was immunoSEQ multiplex PCR; TCRdb's version includes in-frame clones alone and lacks a portion of them. V and J calls and clone size are copied from that table; D and trimming were computed from the DNA. The sample holds 75,000 to 80,000 clones, about 93% seen once. The CDR3 is made up of 14 amino acids. The V end was cut by 4 bases, the J end by 6 bases, with 14 bases between. Germline values: CDR1 WNHNN, CDR2 SYGVQD (reference sequence). This clonotype originated in a human donor in a cohort sampled during active COVID-19. The gene calls are TRBV10-1 and TRBJ2-3, with a possible D match to TRBD2 (5 bases). Sequencing was carried out using peripheral blood. The CDR3 here is CASSGEVLGDTQYF. The CDR3 region has the DNA TGCGCCAGCAGTGGAGAGGTACTAGGGGATACGCAGTATTTT.